This TCR beta chain is drawn from a study of blood T cell repertoires in COVID-19. Across the study: Spain, Italy and the United States supplied samples that represented acute and convalescent COVID-19. PBMCs, B-cell-depleted T cells, or T cells were the source of the cDNA or gDNA that made up the material.

In the authors' workflow: From reference gene primer amplification, estimates of nucleated cell counts were derived. Data came from immunoSEQ multiplex PCR; TCRdb stores just in-frame clones and leaves some out. Clone size and V and J calls were adopted from that table, with D and trimming inferred from the DNA. The table records a few hundred thousand clones, more than 85% of them present only once. This clone was recorded only once. Germline CDR1 reads LNHDA; CDR2 reads SQIVND (reference sequence). V gave up 7 bases and J gave up 4 bases; unmatched junction bases: 9. The CDR3 totals 15 residues. The rearrangement links TRBV19 to TRBJ1-2, with 10 bases identical to TRBD1. Material: peripheral blood. The sequence was collected from a man aged 40-49 years with active or convalescent COVID-19. CDR3 in DNA: TGTGCCAGTATTGGGGACAGGGGCGGCGGCTATGGCTACACCTTC. Its protein product is CASIGDRGGGYGYTF.